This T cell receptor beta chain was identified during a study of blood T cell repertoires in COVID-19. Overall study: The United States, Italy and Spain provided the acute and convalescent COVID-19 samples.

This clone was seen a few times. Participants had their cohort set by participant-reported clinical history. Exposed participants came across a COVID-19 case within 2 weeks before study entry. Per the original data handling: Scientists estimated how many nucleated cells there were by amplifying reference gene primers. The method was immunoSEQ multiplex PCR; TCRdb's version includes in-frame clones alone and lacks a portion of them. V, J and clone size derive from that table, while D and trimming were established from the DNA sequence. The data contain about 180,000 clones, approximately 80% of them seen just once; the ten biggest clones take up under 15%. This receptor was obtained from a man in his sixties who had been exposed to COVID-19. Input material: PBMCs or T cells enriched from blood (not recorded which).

Written as DNA, the CDR3 is TGTGCCAGCAGTGTCGACTGGGAGCAGTACTTC. It is translated as CASSVDWEQYF. This chain joins TRBV25-1 and TRBJ2-7, with no clear D. The CDR3 is 11 amino acids. V gave up 4 bases and J gave up 7 bases, with 8 bases separating them. The germline V gene encodes CDR1 MGHDK and CDR2 SYGVNS.